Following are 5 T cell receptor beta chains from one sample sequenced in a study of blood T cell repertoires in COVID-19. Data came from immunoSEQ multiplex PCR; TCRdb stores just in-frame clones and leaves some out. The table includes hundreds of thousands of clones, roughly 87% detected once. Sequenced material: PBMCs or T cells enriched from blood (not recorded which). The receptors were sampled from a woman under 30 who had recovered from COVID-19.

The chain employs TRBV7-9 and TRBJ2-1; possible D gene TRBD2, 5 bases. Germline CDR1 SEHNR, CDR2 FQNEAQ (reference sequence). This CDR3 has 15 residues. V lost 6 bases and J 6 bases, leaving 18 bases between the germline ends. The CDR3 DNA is TGTGCCAGCAGTTCTAGCTGGGCCCGAGGCAATGAGCAGTTCTTC. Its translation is CASSSSWARGNEQFF. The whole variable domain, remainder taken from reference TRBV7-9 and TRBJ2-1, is DTGVSQNPRHKITKRGQNVTFRCDPISEHNRLYWYRQTLGQGPEFLTYFQNEAQLEKSRLLSDRFSAERPKGSFSTLEIQRTEQGDSAMYLCASSSSWARGNEQFFGPGTRLTVL.

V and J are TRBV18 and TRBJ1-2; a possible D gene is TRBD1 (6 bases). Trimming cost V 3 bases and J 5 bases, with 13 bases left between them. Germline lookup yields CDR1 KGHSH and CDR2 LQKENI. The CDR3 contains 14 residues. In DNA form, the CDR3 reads TGTGCCAGCTCACCGGGGGGGCTTGGATATGGCTACACCTTC. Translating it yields CASSPGGLGYGYTF.

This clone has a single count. The CDR3 region has the DNA TGTGCCAGTAGTCCCCGGTCCGGCTACGAGCAGTACTTC. Amino acid sequence: CASSPRSGYEQYF. The chain couples TRBV19 to TRBJ2-7; no firm D call. Deletions cut 5 bases from V and 3 bases from J, with 11 bases between. The CDR3 contains 13 residues. CDR1 is LNHDA, CDR2 SQIVND, per germline (reference sequence).

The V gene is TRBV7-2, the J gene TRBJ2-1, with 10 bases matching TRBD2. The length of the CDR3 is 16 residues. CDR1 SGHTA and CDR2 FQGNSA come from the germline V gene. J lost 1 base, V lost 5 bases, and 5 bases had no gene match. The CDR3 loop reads CASSPVAGGSYNEQFF. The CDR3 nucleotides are TGTGCCAGCAGCCCCGTAGCGGGGGGTTCCTACAATGAGCAGTTCTTC.

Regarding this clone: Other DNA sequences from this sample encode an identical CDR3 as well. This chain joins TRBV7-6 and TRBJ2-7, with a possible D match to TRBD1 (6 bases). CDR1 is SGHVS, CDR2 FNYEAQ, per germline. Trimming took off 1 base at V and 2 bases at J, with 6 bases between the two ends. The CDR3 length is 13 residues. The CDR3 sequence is CASSLGTAYEQYF. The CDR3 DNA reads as TGTGCCAGCAGCTTAGGGACAGCCTACGAGCAGTACTTC.